This T cell receptor (beta chain) was identified during a study of identifying expanded T cells in peripheral blood. General observations from the study: Clone count variance between roughly two-week samples rose with total template count. Technical replicates showed about 1.2 changed clones; two weeks about 16.4; four weeks 19.

This clone was counted a single time. Its antigen is currently unknown. Germline V gene lookup returns CDR1 MNHEY and CDR2 SMNVEV (reference sequence). Trimming pared 4 bases from V and 7 bases from J, leaving 22 bases between. The CDR3 has 17 amino acids. The protocol was immunoSEQ multiplex PCR, while the TCRdb copy is restricted to in-frame clones and leaves out a portion. Here the sample spans around 66,000 clones, approximately 87% being singletons. No infections or other immune events were documented during collection. What was sequenced was blood. The chain joins TRBV27 to TRBJ1-4; D perhaps matches TRBD1 (5 bases). The receptor was derived from a person between 18 and 75 years old in good health. The CDR3 DNA follows: TGTGCCAGCAGTTCTAACCGCCCAGGGTGGGGAGGTGAAAAACTGTTTTTT. Translated, it gives CASSSNRPGWGGEKLFF.